This passage covers 5 T cell receptor beta chains from one sample sequenced in a study of blood T cell repertoires in COVID-19 (dated by TCRdb to between 2020 and 2021). Library method: the immunoSEQ multiplex PCR assay. The source is immuneACCESS, and TCRdb retained only in-frame sequences with V and J called. Part of the clones is not carried over; for the studies checked, unresolved V genes explain less than half of this, and the remainder is unexplained. The sample table shows under 150,000 clones, and 81% are seen once. Clones ranked in the top ten supply about 1.6% of the sample. Sequencing was performed on peripheral blood. The receptor source for this set is a man aged 45 to 65 with acute or convalescent COVID-19.

This chain connects TRBV2 to TRBJ2-7; 8 bases agree with TRBD2. This CDR3 spans 15 amino acids. Trimming took 3 bases from V and 0 from J; bases not matched to a gene: 4. Per germline, CDR1 SNHLY and CDR2 FYNNEI. CDR3 loop: CASSEGLAGSYEQYF. CDR3 coding DNA: TGTGCCAGCAGTGAGGGTCTAGCGGGCTCCTACGAGCAGTACTTC.

Only a few counts were recorded for this clone. The genes are TRBV4-1 and TRBJ1-2, with 7 bases identical to TRBD1. V was clipped by 4 bases and J by 4 bases; unmatched bases: 3. Germline V gene sequence: CDR1 MGHRA, CDR2 YSYEKL. The CDR3 runs 13 residues. CDR3 sequence reads: CASSPGQIYGYTF. DNA of the CDR3: TGCGCCAGCAGCCCGGGACAGATCTATGGCTACACCTTC.

The chain is built from TRBV6-5 and TRBJ2-3; a weak D match, TRBD2 (7 bases). Germline lookup yields CDR1 MNHEY and CDR2 SVGAGI. The CDR3 is 15 amino acids. V lost 6 bases and J 6 bases, leaving 19 bases between the germline ends. In nucleotides, the CDR3 is TGTGCCAGCAGCCTGGGGGGGACAAGAGGGGATACGCAGTATTTT. Its protein is CASSLGGTRGDTQYF.

J is TRBJ1-4 and V is TRBV15, with D hard to call. The CDR3 is 13 residues long. CDR1 is LNHNV, CDR2 YYDKDF, per germline (reference sequence). V gave up 0 bases and J gave up 7 bases, with 6 bases separating them. The CDR3 sequence is CATSRDFVEKLFF. Written as DNA, the CDR3 is TGTGCCACCAGCAGAGATTTCGTTGAAAAACTGTTTTTT.

This chain uses TRBV7-9 with TRBJ2-1; 8 bases are shared with TRBD1. Germline V lookup: CDR1 SEHNR, CDR2 FQNEAQ (reference sequence). CDR3 length: 17 amino acids. J lost 1 base, V lost 2 bases, and 7 bases had no gene match. CDR3 loop: CASSLSDRGQSYNEQFF. The CDR3 DNA sequence: TGTGCCAGCAGCTTAAGTGACAGGGGTCAATCCTACAATGAGCAGTTCTTC. Drawing the rest from reference TRBV7-9 and TRBJ2-1, the complete variable domain is DTGVSQNPRHKITKRGQNVTFRCDPISEHNRLYWYRQTLGQGPEFLTYFQNEAQLEKSRLLSDRFSAERPKGSFSTLEIQRTEQGDSAMYLCASSLSDRGQSYNEQFFGPGTRLTVL.